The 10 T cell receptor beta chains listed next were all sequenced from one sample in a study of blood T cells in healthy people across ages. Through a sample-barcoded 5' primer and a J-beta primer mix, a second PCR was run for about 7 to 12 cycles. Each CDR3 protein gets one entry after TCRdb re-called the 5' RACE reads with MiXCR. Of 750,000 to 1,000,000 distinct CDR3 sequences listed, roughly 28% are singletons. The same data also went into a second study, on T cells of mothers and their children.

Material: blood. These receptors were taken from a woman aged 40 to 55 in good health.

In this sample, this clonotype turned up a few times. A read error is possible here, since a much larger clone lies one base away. The CDR3 protein is CASSEPAGTPGPYGYTF. Written as DNA, the CDR3 is TGTGCCAGCAGCGAACCAGCTGGGACGCCAGGACCTTATGGCTACACCTTC. The chain has TRBV9 and TRBJ1-2; a weak D match, TRBD1 (5 bases). Between the trimmed V and J ends, which lost 3 bases and 5 bases, there was a span of 23 bases. CDR1 SGDLS and CDR2 YYNGEE come from the germline V gene. This CDR3 has 17 amino acids.

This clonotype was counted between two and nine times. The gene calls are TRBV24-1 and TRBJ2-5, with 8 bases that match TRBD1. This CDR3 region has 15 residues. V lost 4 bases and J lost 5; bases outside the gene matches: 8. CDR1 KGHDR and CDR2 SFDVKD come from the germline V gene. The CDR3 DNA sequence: TGTGCCACCAGTGACCCTGGGACAGGCGGGGAGACCCAGTACTTC. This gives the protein CATSDPGTGGETQYF.

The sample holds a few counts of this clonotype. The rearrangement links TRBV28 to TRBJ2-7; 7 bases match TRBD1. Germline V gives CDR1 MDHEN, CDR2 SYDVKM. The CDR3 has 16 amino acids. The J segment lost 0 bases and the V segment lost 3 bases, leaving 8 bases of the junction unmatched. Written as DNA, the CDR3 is TGTGCCAGCAGTTTGGGTCCGGGACAGCCCTCCTACGAGCAGTACTTC. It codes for CASSLGPGQPSYEQYF.

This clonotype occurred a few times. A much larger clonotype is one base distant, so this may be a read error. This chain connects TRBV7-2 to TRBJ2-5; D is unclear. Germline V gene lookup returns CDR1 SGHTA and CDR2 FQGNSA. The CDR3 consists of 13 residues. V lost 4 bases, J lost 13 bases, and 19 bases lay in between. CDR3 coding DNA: TGTGCCAGCAGCTCCCTAAGGGTCTACGAGCGGTACTTC. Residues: CASSSLRVYERYF.

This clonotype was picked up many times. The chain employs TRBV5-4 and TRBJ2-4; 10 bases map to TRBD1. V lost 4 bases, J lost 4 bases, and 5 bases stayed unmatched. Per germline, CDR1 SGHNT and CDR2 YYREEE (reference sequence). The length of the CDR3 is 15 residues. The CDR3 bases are TGTGCCAGCAGCCCTCCGGGACAGGGGAAAAACATTCAGTACTTC. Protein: CASSPPGQGKNIQYF.

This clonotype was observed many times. The CDR3 nucleotides read TGTGCCAGCAAAGAATCAGCTACCTACGAGCAGTACTTC. Encoded protein: CASKESATYEQYF. V usage is TRBV6-5 and J usage is TRBJ2-7; D call uncertain. Germline CDR1 reads MNHEY; CDR2 reads SVGAGI. This CDR3 contains 13 residues. With 7 bases removed from V and 2 bases from J, the gap between germline ends came to 12 bases.

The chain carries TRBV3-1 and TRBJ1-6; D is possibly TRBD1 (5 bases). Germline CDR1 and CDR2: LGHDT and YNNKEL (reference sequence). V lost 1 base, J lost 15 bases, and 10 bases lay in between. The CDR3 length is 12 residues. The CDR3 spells CASSQVRGDLHF. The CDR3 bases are TGTGCCAGCAGCCAAGTTAGGGGAGACCTCCACTTT.

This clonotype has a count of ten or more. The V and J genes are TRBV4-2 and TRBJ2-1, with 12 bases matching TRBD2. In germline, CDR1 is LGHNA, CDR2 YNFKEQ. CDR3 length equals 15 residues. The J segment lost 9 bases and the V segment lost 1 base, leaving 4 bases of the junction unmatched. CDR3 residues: CASSQASGGAGEQFF. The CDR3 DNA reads TGTGCCAGCAGCCAAGCTAGCGGGGGGGCGGGTGAGCAGTTCTTC.

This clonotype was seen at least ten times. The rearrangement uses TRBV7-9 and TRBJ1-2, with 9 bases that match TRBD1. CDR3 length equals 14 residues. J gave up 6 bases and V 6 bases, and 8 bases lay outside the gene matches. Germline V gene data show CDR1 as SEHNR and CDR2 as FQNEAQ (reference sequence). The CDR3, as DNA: TGTGCCAGCAGTCATACAGGGGGCGCAAATGGCTACACCTTC. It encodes CASSHTGGANGYTF. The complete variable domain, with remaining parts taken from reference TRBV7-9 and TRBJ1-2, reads DTGVSQNPRHKITKRGQNVTFRCDPISEHNRLYWYRQTLGQGPEFLTYFQNEAQLEKSRLLSDRFSAERPKGSFSTLEIQRTEQGDSAMYLCASSHTGGANGYTFGSGTRLTVV.

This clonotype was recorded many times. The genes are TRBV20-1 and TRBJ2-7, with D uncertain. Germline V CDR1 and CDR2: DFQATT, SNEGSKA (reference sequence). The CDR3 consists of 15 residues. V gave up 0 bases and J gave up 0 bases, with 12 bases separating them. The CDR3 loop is CSARDPTGYSYEQYF. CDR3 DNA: TGCAGTGCTAGAGATCCCACCGGATACTCCTACGAGCAGTACTTC.